What follows describes a single TCR beta chain. Its matching antigen is unknown. The data derive from a study of T cell responses to AZD1222 COVID-19 vaccine. Overall study results and limits: Increases in Spike-specific TCR breadth and depth were seen after two AZD1222 doses. Baseline antibody screening turned up just six seropositive AZD1222 recipients.

The repertoire was sequenced with immunoSEQ multiplex PCR; TCRdb's copy has only in-frame clones and lacks some. The sample records about 110,000 clones, around nine tenths being singletons. Germline loops: CDR1 SNHLY, CDR2 FYNNEI. J lost 6 bases, V lost 6 bases, and 4 bases had no gene match. The CDR3 length is 13 residues. Sequencing used peripheral blood, obtained 28 days after the second AZD1222 dose. This TCR was recovered from an adult who received the AZD1222 COVID-19 vaccine. V gene TRBV2 combines with J gene TRBJ2-3; 9 bases agree with TRBD1. CDR3 nucleotides: TGTGCCAGCAGACAGGGGGCTGGGGATACGCAGTATTTT. Its protein product is CASRQGAGDTQYF.